A single sample gave rise to the 4 T cell receptor beta chains below, sequenced in a study of T-cell memory formation after mild COVID-19. TCRdb called the 5' RACE reads again in MiXCR, with one record for every CDR3 protein. The data show some 120,000 distinct CDR3 sequences, about 6.5% seen once. Sequencing used PBMCs or a T cell subset sorted from them (not recorded which). These receptors were obtained from an adult woman who had mild COVID-19 (a few samples of this study predate the infection). Cell type and time point are not known.

This clonotype has only a few counts. The chain recombines TRBV24-1 with TRBJ2-3; 8 bases map to TRBD2. CDR3 length: 17 residues. The ends lost 3 bases at V and 5 bases at J; junction bases unmatched: 12. Germline V gene data show CDR1 as KGHDR and CDR2 as SFDVKD. The DNA for the CDR3 is TGTGCCACCAGTGATCCCACGGGGGGGCGGGGTGTAGATACGCAGTATTTT. It encodes CATSDPTGGRGVDTQYF.

This clonotype was detected many times. At one of its ends the junction is not consistent with the germline gene, which may arise from a read error. This chain uses TRBV20-1 with TRBJ1-1, with D perhaps matching TRBD1 (5 bases). The CDR3 sequence is 12 residues long. Germline CDR1 reads DFQATT; CDR2 reads SNEGSKA (reference sequence). The CDR3 is CSTREGREEAFF. CDR3 nucleotide sequence: TGCAGTACTAGAGAAGGCAGGGAAGAAGCTTTCTTT.

The chain employs TRBV24-1 and TRBJ2-3, with 12 positions matching TRBD2. Germline V gene sequence: CDR1 KGHDR, CDR2 SFDVKD. The J segment lost 0 bases and the V segment lost 2 bases, leaving 2 bases of the junction unmatched. The CDR3 has 17 amino acids. DNA of the CDR3: TGTGCCACCAGTGATTGGGGGACTAGCGGGAGCACAGATACGCAGTATTTT. Protein product: CATSDWGTSGSTDTQYF.

This clonotype turned up a few times. The CDR3 DNA reads as TGCAGTGCTACCAAGACAGGGGGTGGGACCCAGTACTTC. This encodes CSATKTGGGTQYF. The rearrangement links TRBV20-1 to TRBJ2-5, with 9 bases identical to TRBD1. V lost 4 bases, J lost 7 bases, and 7 bases stayed unmatched. The CDR3 runs to 13 residues. Germline V gene lookup returns CDR1 DFQATT and CDR2 SNEGSKA (reference sequence).